This T cell receptor (beta chain) appears in the sequencing data of a study of cytomegalovirus exposure and HLA in healthy donors. Per the germline V gene, CDR1 is SGHRS and CDR2 is YFSETQ. V gave up 3 bases and J gave up 5 bases; unmatched junction bases: 11. The CDR3 has 15 residues. The study drew the donors from its approximately 110-subject validation cohort, separate from the 666-subject first cohort. Concerning this clone: What it binds is not known.

Study-level results: Usually a TCR sequence was rare, but some public TCRs were found in many donors. Using the classifier, cytomegalovirus status was reportedly diagnosed with high specificity and sensitivity. Subsequent analysis of the 120 or so validation repertoires found a tendency for first-cohort TCR clusters to co-occur.

Data came from immunoSEQ multiplex PCR; TCRdb stores just in-frame clones and leaves some out. The sample lists about 240,000 clones, roughly 89% occurring once. This sequence originates from a young man in good health and CMV-seronegative. The chain has TRBV5-1 and TRBJ2-7, with 7 bases that match TRBD1. Sequencing input: PBMCs. For the CDR3, the DNA is TGCGCCAGCAGCTGGACAGGACAGGAGTTCGACGAGCAGTACTTC. Translation gives CASSWTGQEFDEQYF.